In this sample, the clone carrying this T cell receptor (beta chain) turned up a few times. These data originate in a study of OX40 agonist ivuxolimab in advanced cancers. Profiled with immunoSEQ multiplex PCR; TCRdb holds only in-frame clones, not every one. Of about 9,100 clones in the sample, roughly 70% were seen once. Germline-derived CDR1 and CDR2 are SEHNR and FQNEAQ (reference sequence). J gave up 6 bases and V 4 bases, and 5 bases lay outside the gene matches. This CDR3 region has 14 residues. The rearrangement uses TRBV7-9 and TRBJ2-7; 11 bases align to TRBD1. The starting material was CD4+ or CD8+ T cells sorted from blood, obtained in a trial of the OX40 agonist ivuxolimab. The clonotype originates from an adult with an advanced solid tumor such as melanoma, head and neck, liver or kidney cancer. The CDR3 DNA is TGTGCCAGCAGCTCGGACAGGGGGCGCTTCGAGCAGTACTTC. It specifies CASSSDRGRFEQYF. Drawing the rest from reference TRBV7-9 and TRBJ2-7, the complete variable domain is DTGVSQNPRHKITKRGQNVTFRCDPISEHNRLYWYRQTLGQGPEFLTYFQNEAQLEKSRLLSDRFSAERPKGSFSTLEIQRTEQGDSAMYLCASSSDRGRFEQYFGPGTRLTVT.